This entry lists 20 T cell receptor beta chains sequenced from one sample in a study of OX40 agonist ivuxolimab in advanced cancers. Measured with immunoSEQ multiplex PCR; TCRdb has only the in-frame clones, and not every one. This table holds tens of thousands of clones, around 80% found once. Material: CD4+ or CD8+ T cells sorted from blood, obtained in a trial of the OX40 agonist ivuxolimab. The source is an adult with an advanced solid tumor such as melanoma, head and neck, liver or kidney cancer.

The chain employs TRBV7-7 and TRBJ2-7; D is uncertain. The V gene's germline CDR1 is SSHAT and CDR2 FNYEAQ (reference sequence). This CDR3 comprises 13 residues. V was clipped by 4 bases and J by 3 bases, with 10 bases between them. The CDR3 spells CASSSGSDYEQYF. The CDR3 coding sequence is TGTGCCAGCAGCTCCGGGTCAGACTACGAGCAGTACTTC.

V gene TRBV18 combines with J gene TRBJ1-1; no definite D call. Germline assignment: CDR1 KGHSH and CDR2 LQKENI. This CDR3 is 13 amino acids long. The ends were cut back, 3 bases at V and 2 bases at J, with 7 bases in the middle. The CDR3: CASSPVSNTEAFF. The CDR3 bases are TGTGCCAGCTCACCGGTTAGCAACACTGAAGCTTTCTTT. The variable domain in full, with the rest retrieved from reference TRBV18 and TRBJ1-1, is NAGVMQNPRHLVRRRGQEARLRCSPMKGHSHVYWYRQLPEEGLKFMVYLQKENIIDESGMPKERFSAEFPKEGPSILRIQQVVRGDSAAYFCASSPVSNTEAFFGQGTRLTVV.

This chain uses TRBV27 with TRBJ2-7; D is undetermined. V was cut by 7 bases and J by 0 bases, with 13 bases left in between. CDR3 length equals 14 residues. Germline CDR1 reads MNHEY; CDR2 reads SMNVEV (reference sequence). CDR3 nucleotide sequence: TGTGCCAGCACCCCCGTGGGCAGCTCCTACGAGCAGTACTTC. The encoded protein is CASTPVGSSYEQYF.

J is TRBJ1-2 and V is TRBV19; maybe TRBD1 (6 bases). The germline V and J ends were trimmed by 10 bases and 8 bases, with 20 bases remaining between them. From germline, CDR1 is LNHDA and CDR2 SQIVND (reference sequence). The CDR3 loop spans 13 amino acids. The chain's CDR3 is CAIRRGPARGYTF. The CDR3 bases are TGTGCCATCAGGCGGGGGCCCGCGAGGGGCTACACCTTC. The entire variable domain, with the rest obtained from reference TRBV19 and TRBJ1-2, is as follows: DGGITQSPKYLFRKEGQNVTLSCEQNLNHDAMYWYRQDPGQGLRLIYYSQIVNDFQKGDIAEGYSVSREKKESFPLTVTSAQKNPTAFYLCAIRRGPARGYTFGSGTRLTVV.

This rearrangement joins TRBV9 to TRBJ2-3; D remains ambiguous. V lost 4 bases to trimming and J lost 1 base, with 7 bases between them. The germline CDR1 and CDR2 sequences are SGDLS and YYNGEE. CDR3 size: 13 residues. The CDR3 nucleotides are TGTGCCAGCAGCCCATATGGCACAGATACGCAGTATTTT. Translating gives CASSPYGTDTQYF.

The rearrangement uses TRBV28 and TRBJ1-1, with D possibly TRBD1 on 5 matching bases. This CDR3 contains 14 residues. Germline V CDR1 and CDR2: MDHEN, SYDVKM. Trimming left V 3 bases short and J 1 base short, with 9 bases between. The CDR3 DNA sequence: TGTGCCAGCAGTTTCCACGGGGCGAACACTGAAGCTTTCTTT. This codes for CASSFHGANTEAFF.

This clone was observed once. This rearrangement joins TRBV2 to TRBJ2-5; D is unresolved. The end of the DNA is better explained by TRBJ2-7, so the J call may be wrong. Germline CDR1 is SNHLY and CDR2 is FYNNEI. The CDR3 consists of 13 residues. The CDR3 DNA reads TGTGCCAGCATTTTGATGGTGGCCTACGAGCAGTACTTC. It yields the protein CASILMVAYEQYF.

The rearrangement links TRBV5-1 to TRBJ2-7, with D perhaps matching TRBD1 or TRBD2 (6 bases each). V gave up 6 bases and J gave up 6 bases, with 13 bases separating them. The germline gives CDR1 SGHRS, CDR2 YFSETQ. CDR3 length equals 12 residues. CDR3 in DNA: TGCGCCAGCACCGGGGGCGGATTCGAGCAGTACTTC. The encoded protein is CASTGGGFEQYF.

V and J are TRBV27 and TRBJ1-5; D uncertain. Germline assignment: CDR1 MNHEY and CDR2 SMNVEV (reference sequence). V was shortened by 2 bases and J by 3 bases, with 8 bases between the two germline ends. There are 14 residues in the CDR3. CDR3 coding DNA: TGTGCCAGCAGTTTAGTGGGGATCAATCAGCCCCAGCATTTT. As protein: CASSLVGINQPQHF.

This CDR3 is CASSTRVTSSGANVLTF. The CDR3 DNA reads as TGTGCCAGCAGCACCAGGGTAACGAGCTCTGGGGCCAACGTCCTGACTTTC. The V and J genes are TRBV4-2 and TRBJ2-6; possible D gene TRBD1, 5 bases. Germline CDR1 reads LGHNA; CDR2 reads YNFKEQ. Trimming took off 5 bases at V and 0 bases at J, with 14 bases between the two ends. The CDR3 totals 17 residues.

CDR3 region: CASSFGTPDNEQFF. CDR3 DNA: TGTGCCAGCAGTTTTGGGACACCCGACAATGAGCAGTTCTTC. The chain joins TRBV27 to TRBJ2-1, with D maybe TRBD1 (6 bases). The CDR3 runs to 14 residues. With 3 bases removed from V and 5 bases from J, the gap between germline ends came to 11 bases. Per the germline V gene, CDR1 is MNHEY and CDR2 is SMNVEV (reference sequence).

To note about this clone: At the DNA level, this CDR3 is encoded by other sequences in the same sample as well. Written as DNA, the CDR3 is TGTGCCAGTAGTATTTCAGGGTCGAGTTACGAGCAGTACTTC. This translates into CASSISGSSYEQYF. The chain carries TRBV19 and TRBJ2-7; D might be TRBD1 (5 bases). The V end was cut by 3 bases, the J end by 4 bases, with 13 bases between. Germline CDR1 reads LNHDA; CDR2 reads SQIVND (reference sequence). This CDR3 is built from 14 residues.

The rearrangement joins TRBV10-2 to TRBJ2-1; perhaps TRBD2 as D (6 bases). Trimming removed 4 bases at V and 1 base at J, with 11 bases between. This CDR3 comprises 15 residues. Germline CDR1 and CDR2: WSHSY and SAAADI. This CDR3 is CASSVGRGSYNEQFF. CDR3 in DNA: TGCGCCAGCAGTGTAGGGCGGGGTTCCTACAATGAGCAGTTCTTC.

CDR3 sequence reads: CASSFSIVSSGNTIYF. CDR3 DNA: TGTGCCAGCAGCTTCTCCATCGTTAGCTCTGGAAACACCATATATTTT. The chain couples TRBV13 to TRBJ1-3; D is unclear. The length of the CDR3 is 16 residues. The germline V gene encodes CDR1 PRHDT and CDR2 FYEKMQ (reference sequence). V gave up 3 bases and J gave up 0 bases, with 12 bases separating them.

The chain uses TRBV4-2 and TRBJ2-2; TRBD2 aligns across 13 bases. V dropped 4 bases and J dropped 1; count of bases not matched to a gene: 3. The CDR3 length is 17 residues. Germline lookup yields CDR1 LGHNA and CDR2 YNFKEQ. CDR3 DNA: TGTGCCAGCAGCCCCAGGACTAGCGGGGGGAACACCGGGGAGCTGTTTTTT. Protein product: CASSPRTSGGNTGELFF.

This clone was seen a few times. The chain couples TRBV6-1 to TRBJ1-1; D gene uncertain. The V end was cut by 3 bases, the J end by 3 bases, with 14 bases between. This CDR3 is 15 amino acids long. Germline values: CDR1 MNHNS, CDR2 SASEGT. Here the CDR3 DNA reads TGTGCCAGCAGTGATGGGGATTGGGTGGACACTGAAGCTTTCTTT. Protein: CASSDGDWVDTEAFF.

The genes are TRBV6-6 and TRBJ1-4; no firm D call. In germline, CDR1 is MNHNY, CDR2 SVGAGI (reference sequence). The CDR3 has 12 amino acids. V lost 5 bases and J 11 bases, leaving 12 bases between the germline ends. The CDR3 sequence is CASSPGQEKLFF. The DNA for the CDR3 is TGTGCCAGCAGTCCCGGCCAAGAGAAACTGTTTTTT.

In DNA form, the CDR3 reads TGTGCCAGCAGTTTATGGGGGGATATGGGGAATCAGCCCCAGCATTTT. It codes for CASSLWGDMGNQPQHF. The chain has TRBV28 and TRBJ1-5; a weak D match, TRBD1 (5 bases). Between the trimmed V and J ends, which lost 0 bases and 4 bases, there was a span of 13 bases. This CDR3 spans 16 amino acids. Per germline, CDR1 MDHEN and CDR2 SYDVKM.

The rearrangement uses TRBV30 and TRBJ2-2; maybe TRBD1 (6 bases). Looked up from germline, CDR1 is GTSNPN and CDR2 is SVGIG (reference sequence). V lost 0 bases and J lost 4, with 12 bases in between. CDR3 length equals 15 residues. DNA for the CDR3: TGTGCCTGGAGTGTACTAGGACAGCTCACCGGGGAGCTGTTTTTT. Protein: CAWSVLGQLTGELFF.

V usage is TRBV14 and J usage is TRBJ1-4, with a weak D call TRBD1 (5 bases). From germline, CDR1 is SGHDN and CDR2 FVKESK. The CDR3 extends over 15 amino acids. V dropped 4 bases and J dropped 5 bases, with 14 bases sitting between them. CDR3 nucleotide sequence: TGTGCCAGCAGCCGGAGTTTGGGGCAAAATGAAAAACTGTTTTTT. Its translation is CASSRSLGQNEKLFF.